This T cell receptor beta chain was found in a study of immune heterogeneity within non-small cell lung tumors. The ends were cut back, 3 bases at V and 7 bases at J, with 9 bases in the middle. CDR3 length: 12 amino acids. Germline V lookup: CDR1 DFQATT, CDR2 SNEGSKA (reference sequence). Template was bulk tumor genomic DNA, around 600 ng per sample. Biopsies that were spaced far apart were taken, several per primary tumor, during surgery. Patients went through curative surgery, and their non-small cell lung cancer was untreated and newly diagnosed. Newly diagnosed patients with non-small cell lung cancer who were having surgery with curative intent served as donors. Study observations and caveats: While identical dominant CDR3 beta clonotypes recurred across tumor sites within a patient, high-frequency clones unique to individual sites also appeared.

TCR beta CDR3 regions came from multiplex PCR with 32 forward V and 13 reverse J primers. TCRdb reprocessed the multiplex PCR reads via MiXCR and lists one record per CDR3 protein. The sample has thousands of distinct CDR3 sequences; less than 25% are singletons. Sample share makes this clonotype medium-sized. No antigen is known for it. The clonotype was recovered from a man between 65 and 85 years old with non-small cell lung cancer. The source material was lung tumor tissue. The rearrangement joins TRBV20-1 to TRBJ1-4; D remains unclear. CDR3 residues: CSARGLGEKLFF. CDR3 nucleotide sequence: TGCAGTGCTAGGGGTCTCGGTGAAAAACTGTTTTTT.